Listed below are T cell receptor beta chains from one sample, sequenced in a study of OX40 agonist ivuxolimab in advanced cancers. TCRdb keeps only in-frame clones here, not all; method: immunoSEQ multiplex PCR. Among around 100,000 clones listed, roughly nine tenths were seen once. Here the sequenced sample was CD4+ or CD8+ T cells sorted from blood, taken in a trial of the OX40 agonist ivuxolimab. These receptors were obtained from an adult with an advanced solid tumor such as melanoma, head and neck, liver or kidney cancer. CDR3s include the opening cysteine and the closing phenylalanine or tryptophan. Fields, in order: V gene, J gene, D gene, clone size, CDR3 DNA, CDR3 protein. A D gene is named only where the DNA matches it firmly. Clone size is stated in some rows and not others, as once, few, many or a class when expanded.

>TRBV30|TRBJ1-3|NA|NA
TGTGCCTGGAGCCGTCTACTTGGAAACACCATATATTTT
CAWSRLLGNTIYF
>TRBV11-2|TRBJ2-1|TRBD2|NA
TGTGCCAGCAGCCCCCTCGGGCGGGAGGGATACAATGAGCAGTTCTTC
CASSPLGREGYNEQFF
>TRBV18|TRBJ1-2|TRBD1|NA
TGTGCCAGCTCACCGAGTCAGGGGGAGGATGGCTACACCTTC
CASSPSQGEDGYTF
>TRBV10-1|TRBJ1-6|NA|NA
TGCGCCAGCAGTGAGTCGGCGTCTTCACCCCTCCACTTT
CASSESASSPLHF
>TRBV10-2|TRBJ2-6|NA|once
TGCGCCAGTCGCAGGGGCTCTGGGGCCAACGTCCTGACTTTC
CASRRGSGANVLTF
>TRBV4-1|TRBJ1-1|NA|NA
TGCGCCAGCAGCCAAGAGGGGACGGGAACTGAAGCTTTCTTT
CASSQEGTGTEAFF
>TRBV4-2|TRBJ2-1|NA|NA
TGTGCCAGCAGCCAAGCGGGTTACAATGAGCAGTTCTTC
CASSQAGYNEQFF
>TRBV5-6|TRBJ1-2|TRBD1|NA
TGTGCCAGCAGCTATTGGACAGGGGGCTCCTATGGCTACACCTTC
CASSYWTGGSYGYTF
>TRBV7-9|TRBJ1-6|NA|once
TGTGCCAGCAGACAGGAGGGAGCCGGTTCACCCCTCCACTTT
CASRQEGAGSPLHF
>TRBV2|TRBJ1-5|NA|NA
TGTGCCAGCAGAGAACAGGGCAATCAGCCCCAGCATTTT
CASREQGNQPQHF
>TRBV30|TRBJ1-2|NA|NA
TGTGCCTGGAGTGTAATCGGTAGGGGTGGCTACACCTTC
CAWSVIGRGGYTF